This T cell receptor (beta chain) was obtained from a study of blood T cell repertoires in COVID-19. At the level of the study: Donors in the United States, Italy and Spain gave samples during acute or convalescent COVID-19. T cells, B-cell-depleted T cells, or PBMCs provided the cDNA or gDNA that served as material.

How the authors handled the data: The assay estimated nucleated cells by amplifying reference gene primers. The table came from immunoSEQ multiplex PCR; TCRdb's copy has only in-frame clones and leaves some out. The DNA was the basis for D and trimming; V, J and clone size are from that table. The sample yields tens of thousands of clones, approximately 80% seen once. This clone has only a few counts. Other DNA sequences in this sample translate to the same CDR3. The receptor comes from a human donor with active or convalescent COVID-19. The donor label of this sample is uncertain. Sample: peripheral blood.

CDR3 sequence (DNA): TGTGCCAGCAGCCATTCGGGCAATCAGCCCCAGCATTTT. This gives the protein CASSHSGNQPQHF. The rearrangement joins TRBV3-1 (or the pseudogene TRBV3-2) to TRBJ1-5; D unclear. Germline CDR1 LGHDT, CDR2 YNNKEL (reference sequence). The V gene lost 3 bases and the J gene lost 2 bases, with 5 bases spanning the gap. The CDR3 loop spans 13 amino acids.